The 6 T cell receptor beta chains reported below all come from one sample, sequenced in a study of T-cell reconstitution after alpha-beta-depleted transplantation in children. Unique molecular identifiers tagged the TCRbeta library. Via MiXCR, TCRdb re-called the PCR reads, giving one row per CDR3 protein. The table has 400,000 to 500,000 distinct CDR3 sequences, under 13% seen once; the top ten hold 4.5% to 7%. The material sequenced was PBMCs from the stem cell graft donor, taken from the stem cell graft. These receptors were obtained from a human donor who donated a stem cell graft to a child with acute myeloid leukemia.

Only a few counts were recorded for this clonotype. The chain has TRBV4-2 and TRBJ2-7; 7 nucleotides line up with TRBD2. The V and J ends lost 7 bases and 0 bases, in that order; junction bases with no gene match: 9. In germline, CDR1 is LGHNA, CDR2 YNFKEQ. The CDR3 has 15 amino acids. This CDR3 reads CASTQGTSASYEQYF. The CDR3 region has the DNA TGTGCCAGCACTCAAGGTACTAGCGCCTCCTACGAGCAGTACTTC.

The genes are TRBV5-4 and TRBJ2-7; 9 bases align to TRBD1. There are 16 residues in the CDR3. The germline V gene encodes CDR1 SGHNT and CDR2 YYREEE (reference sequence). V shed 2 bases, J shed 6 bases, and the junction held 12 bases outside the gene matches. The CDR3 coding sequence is TGTGCCAGCAGCTTCCGACCGGGACAGGGATTCTCCGAGCAGTACGTC. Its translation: CASSFRPGQGFSEQYV.

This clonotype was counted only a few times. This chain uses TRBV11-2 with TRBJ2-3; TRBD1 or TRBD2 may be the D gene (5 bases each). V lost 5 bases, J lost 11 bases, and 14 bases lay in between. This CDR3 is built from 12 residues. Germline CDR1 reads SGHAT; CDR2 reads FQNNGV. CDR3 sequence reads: CASSHGAGEQYF. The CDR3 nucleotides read TGTGCCAGCAGCCACGGGGCGGGTGAGCAGTATTTT.

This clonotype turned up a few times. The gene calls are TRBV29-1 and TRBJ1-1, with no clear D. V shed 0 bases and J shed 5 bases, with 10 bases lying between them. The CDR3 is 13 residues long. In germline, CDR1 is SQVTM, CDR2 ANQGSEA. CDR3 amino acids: CSVEESGSTEAFF. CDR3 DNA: TGCAGCGTTGAAGAATCGGGGAGTACTGAAGCTTTCTTT.

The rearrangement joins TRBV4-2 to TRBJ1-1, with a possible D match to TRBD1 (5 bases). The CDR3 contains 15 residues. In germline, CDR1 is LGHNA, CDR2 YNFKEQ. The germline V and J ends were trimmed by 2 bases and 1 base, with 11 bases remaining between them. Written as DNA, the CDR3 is TGTGCCAGCAGCCAAATGGGACGCCGGAACACTGAAGCTTTCTTT. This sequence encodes CASSQMGRRNTEAFF.

The CDR3 sequence: CASSLYQRENTGELFF. The CDR3 DNA reads TGTGCCAGCAGCCTTTACCAGCGGGAGAACACCGGGGAGCTGTTTTTT. The chain is built from TRBV7-8 and TRBJ2-2; 7 nucleotides align to TRBD2. From germline, CDR1 is SGHVS and CDR2 FQNEAQ. This CDR3 spans 16 amino acids. The trim removed 5 bases at V and 1 base at J, leaving 7 bases unmatched.